The sequence of this T cell receptor beta chain was determined in a study of identical twins. The study, taken as a whole, reports: Among beta out-of-frame sequences, excess sharing between twins appeared weaker.

This clonotype was seen a few times. The target antigen is unknown. Via MiXCR, TCRdb re-called the 5' RACE reads, giving one row per CDR3 protein. This table has just under 650,000 distinct CDR3 sequences, about 7% appearing once. Germline CDR1 SQVTM, CDR2 ANQGSEA. The CDR3 is made up of 13 amino acids. The germline V and J ends were trimmed by 2 bases and 0 bases, with 5 bases remaining between them. The same specimen was also included in a second study, on yellow fever vaccine responses in identical twins.

This clonotype originated in a young woman in good health. This chain links TRBV29-1 with TRBJ1-3; no clear D gene. The sample taken for sequencing was PBMCs. The CDR3 nucleotides are TGCAGCGTTGAACACAACTCTGGAAACACCATATATTTT. It is translated as CSVEHNSGNTIYF.